This T cell receptor (beta chain) derives from a study of blood T cells in healthy people across ages. Whole-study results and caveats: Higher diversity and more naive CD4+ cells were features of long-lived donors, compared to aged donors.

A sample-barcoded 5' primer and a J-beta primer mix were used in a second PCR of roughly 7 to 12 cycles. TCRdb re-derived calls from the 5' RACE reads in MiXCR, one entry per CDR3 protein. Altogether some 1,500,000 distinct CDR3 sequences are present, 40% to 45% being singletons, with the ten largest covering around 4%. V was pared by 1 base and J by 4 bases, with 17 bases between. CDR3 size: 17 residues. Concerning this clonotype: Its target is not known.

The J gene is TRBJ2-1, the V gene TRBV12-3 or TRBV12-4; perhaps TRBD2 as D (6 bases). Source material: blood. The clonotype comes from a woman in her late teens or twenties in good health. DNA for the CDR3: TGTGCCAGCAGTTTAGGTAATTTGCGGGGAACGTACAATGAGCAGTTCTTC. It codes for CASSLGNLRGTYNEQFF.